The T cell receptor (beta chain) described here comes from a study of human T cells and chemical hapten exposure (dated by TCRdb to the early 2020s). General notes on the study: For sensitization, 2% DPC in acetone was applied to a roughly 2 cm by roughly 2 cm area of upper inner arm skin. Weekly therapeutic DPC doses were additionally applied to the scalp of patients throughout the approximately 25-week study period. Patch tests used Finn chambers with 0.01% DPC on the upper back, scored after 6 days by International Contact Dermatitis Research Group standards. Most of the patients in the cohort were female, and the cohort covered alopecia areata with under or over 50% scalp involvement, alopecia totalis and alopecia universalis. The libraries were sequenced as a pool, and the TCR yield per sample differed mostly because of small variations in library volumes within the pool. In alopecia patients, the study followed how the peripheral blood TCR repertoire changed in vivo over primary and secondary sensitization to diphenylcyclopropenone (DPC), a hapten. Blood samples were taken from patients before sensitization (week 0) and then at 2, 6 and about 24 weeks after DPC sensitization. Approximately 30 alopecia patients provided blood for TCR sequencing at one to four time points (pre-sensitization, 2, 6 and 24 weeks). Study-wide findings and limitations: Significantly more large CDR3 similarity clusters were formed by expanded TCRs than by pre-sensitization or healthy control sets, consistent with antigen-driven responses. Repeated subsampling changed both the strength of the expansion versus patch-test correlation and the threshold at which that correlation became significant. Patch test score was positively correlated with the number of PT1 expanded TCRs, with significance at thresholds 8, 16 and 32 but not at 4. The number of TCRs above 1 in 1000 frequency did not change with DPC sensitization; there was no evidence of global repertoire structure alterations. Because every patient had alopecia, a presumed autoimmune disease, the patients' immune response might differ from that of healthy individuals.

The intended sense of this specimen's time point label: patch test 2, 6 weeks after DPC sensitization. According to the study, the label for this sample's treatment or condition signals: therapeutic diphenylcyclopropenone sensitization with weekly scalp DPC. At each patch-test visit, blood was drawn before the patch test was applied. Eligible patients were aged 18 to 70, diagnosed with alopecia, deemed suitable for DPC therapy, and excluded if pregnant. Total RNA was extracted from unfractionated whole blood collected in Tempus Blood RNA tubes. Judged by its sample share, this clonotype qualifies as medium-sized (0.01 to 0.1%). Its antigen specificity is not known. No qualities accompany the bases; no much larger clone lies one base away. Its CDR3 holds 14 amino acids, cysteine through phenylalanine. This entry keeps only the CDR3 DNA: 42 bases, framed from base 1. V is cut by 6 bases and J by 2 bases, and the space between the germline ends is 10 bases.

Libraries were constructed by RACE. Sequencing was performed on a NextSeq 500. During library preparation, unique molecular identifiers were attached to individual cDNA molecules so that TCRs could be counted in a quantitative, reproducible way. Both TCR alpha and TCR beta chains were sequenced from each blood RNA sample. On the authors' methods: Samples had a median of around 92,000 TCRs, with a range from 23,224 to 690,600. The Decombinator software suite was used to annotate the V, J and CDR3 of the TCR reads. To make PS versus PT1 abundance plots, every sample was subsampled to the same number of TCRs (28,000). Expanded TCRs were defined as absent before sensitization and observed at least eight times at the 2-week time point. TCRdb ran its own pipeline on the public reads, namely fastp trimming at Q25 and MiXCR clone calling, and kept in-frame beta chains. When rows share a CDR3 protein, they turn into one entry using the most common DNA and genes. The V and J calls come from TCRdb's annotation, not from the publication. Present in this sample are tens of thousands of distinct CDR3 sequences, more than 8% of which were seen just once. The ten biggest clones cover about 7% of the sample.

The source of this sequence is a man aged 30-40 years with alopecia areata. Some clones in this sample may be carry-over from other donors' samples. The source was whole blood, collected in connection with sensitization to the hapten diphenylcyclopropenone (DPC). The chain was built from TRBV12-3 or TRBV12-4 and TRBJ1-4; a weak D assignment points to TRBD1 (5 bases agree). The DNA sequence reads TGTGCCAGCAGCCTGGGACGGACTAATGAAAAACTGTTTTTT. Its translation reads: CASSLGRTNEKLFF.